This record covers a single TCR beta chain. The data belong to a study of blood T cell repertoires in COVID-19. Turning to the study itself: Sources were T cells, B-cell-depleted T cells, or PBMCs; the material itself was cDNA or gDNA.

Assay: immunoSEQ multiplex PCR; the TCRdb copy retains only in-frame clones and omits some. Of around 480,000 clones listed, roughly 87% are singletons. Sequencing was performed on PBMCs or T cells enriched from blood (not recorded which). The clonotype was recovered from a woman between 18 and 30 years old who had recovered from COVID-19.

The CDR3 nucleotides are TGCGCCAGCAGCCAAGATATTAGCGGGGGGGCCGGACGAAGTACGCAGTATTTT. This sequence encodes CASSQDISGGAGRSTQYF. The rearrangement uses TRBV4-1 and TRBJ2-3, with 11 bases aligning to TRBD2. The germline V gene encodes CDR1 MGHRA and CDR2 YSYEKL. The CDR3 contains 18 residues. V trimming: 0 bases; J trimming: 8 bases; junction bases outside the gene matches: 13.